This TCR beta chain came from a study of regulatory T cells in long-lasting Graves disease. Arm-PCR of CDR3 regions and iRepertoire HTBI primers were used to build TCR beta libraries. As handled by the study authors: Throughout the samples, researchers identified 55 to 65 TRBV and approximately 14 TRBJ segments. A single record per CDR3 protein comes from TCRdb applying MiXCR to the multiplex PCR reads. The authors' filters were not applied to this entry. The sample includes about 460,000 distinct CDR3 sequences, about 20% of them seen just once. Stated time point: persistent/refractory GD, antithyroid drugs over 5 years with positive TRAb. The authors made the TCR library using RNA they extracted from PBMCs. This CDR3 has 12 residues. Trimming removed 5 bases from V and 5 bases from J; junction bases left unmatched: 2. Germline V gene lookup returns CDR1 DFQATT and CDR2 SNEGSKA (reference sequence).

As to this clonotype: No antigen is known for it.

Study findings and constraints: TRBV28 was favored in persistent disease, as were TRBJ1-2 and TRBJ2-5. Owing to a sample size that was small, accuracy may have been reduced. Newly diagnosed patients shared 1,000 or so public clonotypes; persistent patients shared some 2,700.

The source of this sequence is a female donor with Graves disease. This sample comprised peripheral blood mononuclear cells (PBMCs), obtained when the disease was refractory, from a patient treated with antithyroid drugs. This chain connects TRBV20-1 to TRBJ2-5, with TRBD2 matching over 10 bases. The CDR3 sequence: CSALTSGETQYF. The DNA of the CDR3 is TGCAGTGCTTTGACTAGCGGGGAGACCCAGTACTTC.